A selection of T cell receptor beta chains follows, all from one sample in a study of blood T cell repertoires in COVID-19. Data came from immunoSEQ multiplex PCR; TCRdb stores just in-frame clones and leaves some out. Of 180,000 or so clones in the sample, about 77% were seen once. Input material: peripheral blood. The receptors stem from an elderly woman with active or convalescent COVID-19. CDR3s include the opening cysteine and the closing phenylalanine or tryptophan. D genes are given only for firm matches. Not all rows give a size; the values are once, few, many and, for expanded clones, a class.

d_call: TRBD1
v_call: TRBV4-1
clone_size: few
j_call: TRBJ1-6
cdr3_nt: TGCGCCAGCAGCCAGACCGGGACAGGGAACTCACCCCTCCACTTT
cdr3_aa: CASSQTGTGNSPLHF

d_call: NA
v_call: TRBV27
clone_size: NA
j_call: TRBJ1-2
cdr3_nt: TGTGCCAGCAGGCCCGTGGGACTTAACTATGGCTACACCTTC
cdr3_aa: CASRPVGLNYGYTF

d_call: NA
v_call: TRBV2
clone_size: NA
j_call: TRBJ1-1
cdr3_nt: TGTGCCAGCAGTGACAGGGCAGGGAATTCGAGAAACACTGAAGCTTTCTTT
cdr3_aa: CASSDRAGNSRNTEAFF

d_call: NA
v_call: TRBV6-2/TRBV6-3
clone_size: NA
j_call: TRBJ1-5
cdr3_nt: TGTGCCAGCAGTCACAATCCGGGGCCCCAGCATTTT
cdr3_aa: CASSHNPGPQHF

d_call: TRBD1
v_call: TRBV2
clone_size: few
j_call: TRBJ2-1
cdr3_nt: TGTGCCAGCAGTCACAGGGGGTACAATGAGCAGTTCTTC
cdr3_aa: CASSHRGYNEQFF

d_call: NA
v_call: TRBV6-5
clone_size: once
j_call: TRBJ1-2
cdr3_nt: TGTGCCAGCAGTTACGGTGGGGGGGCTAACTATGGCTACACCTTC
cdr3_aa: CASSYGGGANYGYTF

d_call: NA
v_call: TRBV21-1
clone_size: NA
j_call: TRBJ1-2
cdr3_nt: TGTGCCAGCAGCGGGTTGGACAGGAAGAGGGGAAGCTATGGCTACACCTTC
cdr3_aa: CASSGLDRKRGSYGYTF

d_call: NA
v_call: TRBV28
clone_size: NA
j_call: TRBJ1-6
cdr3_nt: TGTGCCAGCAGTTTAGGCAGGGCCGCGGGATCACCCCTCCACTTT
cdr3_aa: CASSLGRAAGSPLHF

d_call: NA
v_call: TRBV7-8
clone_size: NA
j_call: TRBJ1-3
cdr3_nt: TGTGCCAGCAGCTTGGGCAGCACTGGAAACACCATATATTTT
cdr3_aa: CASSLGSTGNTIYF

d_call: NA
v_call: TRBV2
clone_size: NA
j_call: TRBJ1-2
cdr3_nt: TGTGCCAGTCTCACCCAGGGGATCTATGGCTACACCTTC
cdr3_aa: CASLTQGIYGYTF

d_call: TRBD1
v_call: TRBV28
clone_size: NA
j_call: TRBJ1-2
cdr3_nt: TGTGCCAGCAGCAAGACAGGGTACGGCTACACCTTC
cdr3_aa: CASSKTGYGYTF